Sequencing of this T cell receptor beta chain was carried out in a study of cytomegalovirus exposure and HLA in healthy donors. Findings of the study overall: The availability of immune exposure information extended only to CMV serostatus. Common viral pathogens were later found to be apparently linked to several of the most significant clusters. Earlier analysis looked at TCR beta V segments, and most were productive about 90% or about 30% of the time. High sensitivity and specificity were reportedly achieved when the classifier diagnosed cytomegalovirus status.

After removal of 5 bases from V and 2 bases from J, the junction contained 9 bases not matched to a gene. The CDR3 spans 15 residues. Germline V CDR1 and CDR2: PRHDT, FYEKMQ (reference sequence). Primers for the PCR totalled 60 Vbeta and 13 Jbeta. Assay used: immunoSEQ multiplex PCR; TCRdb lists only in-frame clones, some missing. This listing includes about 59,000 clones. As for this clone: Antigen: not known.

This chain connects TRBV13 to TRBJ2-7, with 7 nucleotides matching TRBD1. Sequenced input: PBMCs. The sequence was collected from a man between 25 and 39 years old in good health and CMV-seropositive. The CDR3 DNA reads TGTGCCAGCAGCCCGCTCGGCACAGGGGCCTACGAGCAGTACTTC. It is translated as CASSPLGTGAYEQYF.